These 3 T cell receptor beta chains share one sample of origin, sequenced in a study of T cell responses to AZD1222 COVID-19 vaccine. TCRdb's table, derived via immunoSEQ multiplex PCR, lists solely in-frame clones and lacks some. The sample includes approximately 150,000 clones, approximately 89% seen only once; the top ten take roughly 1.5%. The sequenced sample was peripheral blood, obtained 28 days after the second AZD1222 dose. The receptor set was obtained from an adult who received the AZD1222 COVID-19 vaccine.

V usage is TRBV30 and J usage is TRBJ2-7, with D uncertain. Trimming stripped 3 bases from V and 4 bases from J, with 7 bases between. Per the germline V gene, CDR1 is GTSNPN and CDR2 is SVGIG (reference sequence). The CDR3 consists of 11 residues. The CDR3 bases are TGTGCCTGGAGCCCAGGTTACGAGCAGTACTTC. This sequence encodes CAWSPGYEQYF.

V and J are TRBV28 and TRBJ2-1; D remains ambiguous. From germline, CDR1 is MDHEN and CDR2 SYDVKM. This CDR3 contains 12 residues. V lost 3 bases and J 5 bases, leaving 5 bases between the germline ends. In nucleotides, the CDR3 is TGTGCCAGCAGTTTGTCCCACAATGAGCAGTTCTTC. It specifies CASSLSHNEQFF.

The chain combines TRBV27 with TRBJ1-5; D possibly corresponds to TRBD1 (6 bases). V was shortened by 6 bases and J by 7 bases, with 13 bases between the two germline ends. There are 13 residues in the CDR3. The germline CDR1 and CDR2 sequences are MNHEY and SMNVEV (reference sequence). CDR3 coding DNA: TGTGCCAGCAGCAGTACAGGGTTGCAGCCCCAGCATTTT. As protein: CASSSTGLQPQHF.